A few counts support the clone carrying this TCR beta chain. What it recognizes is unknown. Germline CDR1 LNHNV, CDR2 YYDKDF (reference sequence). V shed 0 bases and J shed 4 bases, with 13 bases lying between them. The CDR3 sequence is 16 residues long. A sample-barcoded 5' primer and a J-beta primer mix were used in a second PCR of about 7 to 12 cycles. In TCRdb, the 5' RACE reads were re-called with MiXCR into one record per CDR3 protein. The repertoire holds 500,000 to 550,000 distinct CDR3 sequences, with around 24% as singletons. The sample comes from a study of blood T cells in healthy people across ages. Study-level results: Expanded clonotype changes were possibly confounded by unknown donor CMV status.

Investigators took 9.5 to 10 milliliters of peripheral blood from every donor. This sample also belongs to another study, concerning T cells of mothers and their children. This second report adds: In this cohort, donors were three healthy Caucasian mothers plus their six children. An overlap that was slightly higher, though non-significant, was seen in related mother-child pairs versus unrelated pairs.

This TCR came from a boy between 10 and 17 years old in good health. Sequencing was performed on blood. The chain has TRBV15 and TRBJ2-1; weak D call: TRBD2 (5 bases). CDR3 residues: CATSRELPWEYNEQFF. For the CDR3, the DNA is TGTGCCACCAGCAGAGAACTTCCGTGGGAGTACAATGAGCAGTTCTTC.